These 3 T cell receptor beta chains originate from one sample sequenced in a study of vaccination and CD4 T cells after COVID-19 (dated by TCRdb to between 2020 and 2023). The sample's treatment or condition label, decoded: roughly ten-day PBMC culture with coronavirus spike peptide pools or control peptides (ViraFEST assay). The library was generated by PCR. TCRdb lists the instrument as Illumina iSeq 100. DNA from cultured CD4+ T cells was subjected to TCR sequencing with the Oncomine TCR Beta short-read assay at the Johns Hopkins FTIC core. Starting from the raw public reads, TCRdb applied fastp trimming at Q25, assembled clones with MiXCR and retained in-frame beta chains. For every CDR3 protein sequence, its rows merge into one entry that carries the most common genes and DNA. Within this sample are about 25,000 distinct CDR3 sequences, with 43% of them counted one time only. 7.2% of the sample is in the top ten clones.

The antigens these receptors bind are not known. The sample consisted of CD4+ T cells from blood, cultured in vitro. The source of these receptors is a human donor who had recovered from COVID-19.

The chain joins TRBV5-4 to TRBJ1-6; 8 nucleotides agree with TRBD1. This CDR3 has 17 residues. Trimming at V came to 4 bases and at J to 1 base, leaving 7 bases not matched to a gene. Germline V gene sequence: CDR1 SGHNT, CDR2 YYREEE (reference sequence). CDR3 coding DNA: TGTGCCAGCAGCCCCTCAGGGGGCGCTTCCTATAATTCACCCCTCCACTTT. Residues: CASSPSGGASYNSPLHF.

The chain joins TRBV4-2 to TRBJ1-6; D call uncertain. The germline V gene encodes CDR1 LGHNA and CDR2 YNFKEQ. The CDR3 is 16 residues long. V was pared by 4 bases and J by 9 bases, with 19 bases between. CDR3 bases: TGTGCCAGCAGCCTAAACCGGCAGGAGGATAGTTCACCCCTCCACTTT. It yields the protein CASSLNRQEDSSPLHF.

The chain employs TRBV11-2 and TRBJ2-1; 12 bases align to TRBD1. There are 14 residues in the CDR3. V shed 5 bases, J shed 8 bases, and the junction held 4 bases outside the gene matches. The V gene's germline CDR1 is SGHAT and CDR2 FQNNGV. The CDR3 nucleotides read TGTGCCAGCAGCCCCGGGACAGGGGGCGATGAGCAGTTCTTC. It codes for CASSPGTGGDEQFF.